This passage covers 14 T cell receptor beta chains from one sample sequenced in a study of T and B cells in COVID-19 patients. BIOMED2 TRB-A/B primer pools were used in multiplex TRB PCR. TCRdb fed the multiplex PCR reads into MiXCR, producing one record per CDR3 protein. Among 13,000 to 15,000 distinct CDR3 sequences, under 35% were seen once, and the ten largest hold over 7%. TRB was amplified from around 250-460 ng of blood genomic DNA. The sample was blood. These receptors were collected from a human donor who had recovered from COVID-19.

The chain couples TRBV7-9 to TRBJ1-4; TRBD1 aligns across 7 bases. Germline-derived CDR1 and CDR2 are SEHNR and FQNEAQ (reference sequence). With V trimmed by 4 bases and J by 8 bases, 7 bases remained unmatched. This CDR3 comprises 14 residues. This CDR3 reads CASSSSQGWEKLFF. For the CDR3, the DNA is TGTGCCAGCAGCTCGTCACAGGGGTGGGAAAAACTGTTTTTT.

CDR3 amino acids: CASSLTARGAGELFF. The DNA of the CDR3 is TGTGCCAGCAGTTTAACCGCGCGGGGGGCCGGGGAGCTGTTTTTT. The J gene is TRBJ2-2, the V gene TRBV27, with TRBD2 identical over 8 bases. The CDR3 has 15 residues. Unmatched junction bases numbered 5, after V lost 2 bases and J lost 6 bases. Germline-derived CDR1 and CDR2 are MNHEY and SMNVEV (reference sequence).

This clonotype is a singleton in its sample. V is TRBV4-3 and J is TRBJ2-3; no reliable D call. V lost 5 bases, J lost 0 bases, and 15 bases lay in between. The germline CDR1 and CDR2 sequences are LGHNA and YSLEER. There are 16 residues in the CDR3. The CDR3 coding sequence is TGCGCCAGCAGCAAAAGGGCGTACCCAAGCACAGATACGCAGTATTTT. Protein product: CASSKRAYPSTDTQYF.

This clonotype was seen many times. This chain links TRBV5-5 with TRBJ2-7, with D unresolved. Per the germline V gene, CDR1 is SGHKS and CDR2 is YYEKEE (reference sequence). Deletions cut 5 bases from V and 2 bases from J, with 17 bases between. The CDR3 is made up of 15 amino acids. The CDR3: CASSHSLYLTYEQYF. The DNA for the CDR3 is TGTGCCAGCAGTCACAGTCTGTACCTCACCTACGAGCAGTACTTC.

This clonotype was recorded a few times. The chain is built from TRBV30 and TRBJ2-5; 10 bases line up with TRBD2. The CDR3 totals 14 residues. The junction had 4 bases not matched to a gene; V was cut back by 2 bases and J by 4 bases. The germline V gene has CDR1 GTSNPN and CDR2 SVGIG (reference sequence). CDR3: CAWSPLAGAETQYF. The CDR3 region has the DNA TGTGCCTGGAGTCCCCTAGCGGGGGCAGAGACCCAGTACTTC.

The chain has TRBV30 and TRBJ1-6; D gene uncertain. V shed 4 bases and J shed 10 bases, with 20 bases lying between them. The CDR3 is 15 amino acids. CDR1 and CDR2 (germline): GTSNPN, SVGIG (reference sequence). The CDR3, as DNA: TGTGCCTGGATGAGTAGGGCTTCTGGCGGGTCACCCCTCCACTTT. Protein: CAWMSRASGGSPLHF.

This clonotype came up many times. J is TRBJ1-1 and V is TRBV18; TRBD1 matches at 8 bases. Germline loops: CDR1 KGHSH, CDR2 LQKENI. The CDR3 covers 15 residues. V trimming: 2 bases; J trimming: 5 bases; junction bases outside the gene matches: 7. The DNA of the CDR3 is TGTGCCAGCTCACCAGACATCGACAGGGGAACTGAAGCTTTCTTT. This codes for CASSPDIDRGTEAFF.

The chain uses TRBV24-1 and TRBJ2-3, with 13 positions matching TRBD2. This CDR3 region has 18 residues. The trim removed 4 bases at V and 8 bases at J, leaving 14 bases unmatched. The germline CDR1 and CDR2 sequences are KGHDR and SFDVKD. The CDR3 region is CATSDPPRTSGSGGTQYF. The CDR3, as DNA: TGTGCCACCAGTGACCCTCCACGGACTAGCGGGAGTGGCGGTACGCAGTATTTT.

This clonotype has just a few counts. The chain links TRBV6-2 or TRBV6-3 to TRBJ2-5; 9 bases match TRBD1. Germline CDR1 MNHEY, CDR2 SVGEGT. V gave up 2 bases and J gave up 3 bases; unmatched junction bases: 4. The CDR3 consists of 15 residues. DNA of the CDR3: TGTGCCAGCAGTTACCTCACAGGGGGCAAAGAGACCCAGTACTTC. Protein: CASSYLTGGKETQYF.

This clonotype was counted between two and nine times. J is TRBJ2-7 and V is TRBV12-3 or TRBV12-4; D is undetermined. Trimming took off 6 bases at V and 1 base at J, with 28 bases between the two ends. This CDR3 is 19 amino acids long. The CDR3 reads CASSRRSVLLGIASYEQYF. In DNA, the CDR3 is TGTGCCAGCAGCCGAAGGTCGGTTTTACTGGGGATCGCGTCCTACGAGCAGTACTTC.

This clonotype was observed a few times. The rearrangement uses TRBV6-1 and TRBJ1-4; D gene ambiguous. The CDR3 consists of 14 residues. V lost 5 bases, J lost 10 bases, and 17 bases lay in between. Germline loops: CDR1 MNHNS, CDR2 SASEGT. The chain's CDR3 is CASSYLGRGGKLFF. CDR3 nucleotides: TGTGCCAGCAGTTATCTTGGCCGAGGAGGAAAACTGTTTTTT.

This chain connects TRBV5-4 to TRBJ2-5; D might be TRBD1 (6 bases). Germline values: CDR1 SGHNT, CDR2 YYREEE (reference sequence). V was pared by 3 bases and J by 1 base, with 13 bases between. The CDR3 has 15 residues. CDR3 amino acids: CASSSDRPFQETQYF. The CDR3 bases are TGTGCCAGCAGCTCAGACAGGCCATTCCAAGAGACCCAGTACTTC.

With respect to this clonotype: A much more abundant neighbour one base away suggests this may be a read error. The V gene is TRBV12-3 or TRBV12-4, the J gene TRBJ2-2; 9 nucleotides agree with TRBD1. The CDR3 covers 16 residues. Trimming cost V 3 bases and J 7 bases; bases outside gene matches: 9. The CDR3 is CASSFRGTGRIGELFF. The CDR3 DNA reads as TGTGCCAGCAGTTTTAGGGGGACAGGGCGGATCGGGGAGCTGTTTTTT.

This clonotype has a single count. V and J are TRBV29-1 and TRBJ1-4; 10 bases align to TRBD1. Germline loops: CDR1 SQVTM, CDR2 ANQGSEA. The CDR3 is made up of 12 amino acids. The CDR3, as DNA: TGCAGGCCGGGACAGGGGATCGGAAAACTGTTTTTT. It is translated as CRPGQGIGKLFF.